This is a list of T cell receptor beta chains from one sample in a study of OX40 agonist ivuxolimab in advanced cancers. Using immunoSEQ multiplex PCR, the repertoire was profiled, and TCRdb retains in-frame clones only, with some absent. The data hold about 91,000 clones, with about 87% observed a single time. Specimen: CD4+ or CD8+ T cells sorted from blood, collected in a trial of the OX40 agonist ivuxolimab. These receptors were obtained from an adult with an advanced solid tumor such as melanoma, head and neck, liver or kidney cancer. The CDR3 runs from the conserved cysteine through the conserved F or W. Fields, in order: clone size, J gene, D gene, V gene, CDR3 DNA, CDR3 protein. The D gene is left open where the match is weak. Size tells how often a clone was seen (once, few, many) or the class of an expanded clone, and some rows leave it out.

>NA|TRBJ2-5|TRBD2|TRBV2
TGTGCCAGCATGGGGGGACTAGCGGGAGGGTACCAAGAGACCCAGTACTTC
CASMGGLAGGYQETQYF
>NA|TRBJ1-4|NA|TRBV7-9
TGTGCCAGCCAGGAACAGGGTCTATCAACTAATGAAAAACTGTTTTTT
CASQEQGLSTNEKLFF
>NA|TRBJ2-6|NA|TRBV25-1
TGTGCCAGCAGTGAGTCTGGGGCCAACGTCCTGGCTTTC
CASSESGANVLAF
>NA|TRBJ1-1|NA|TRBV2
TGTGCCAGCAGTCTAACCGGGTCCATGAACACTGAAGCTTTCTTT
CASSLTGSMNTEAFF
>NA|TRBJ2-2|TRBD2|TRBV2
TGTGCCAGCAGTGAAGGGGGGGGTAGGGGAGACACCGGGGAGCTGTTTTTT
CASSEGGGRGDTGELFF
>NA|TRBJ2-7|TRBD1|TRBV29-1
TGCAGCGTTACGAGACAGGGGTCACACGAGCAGTACTTC
CSVTRQGSHEQYF
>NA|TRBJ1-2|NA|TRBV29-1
TGCAGCGTTGAAGATCCTAGGGGTGGGAACTATGGCTACACCTTC
CSVEDPRGGNYGYTF
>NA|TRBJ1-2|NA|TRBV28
TGTGCCAGCAGTTTAAGTGCAGGGTTCGGGAATGGCTACACCTTC
CASSLSAGFGNGYTF
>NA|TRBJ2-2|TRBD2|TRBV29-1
TGCAGCGTTGAATTAAGCGGGGGCGGGGAGCTGTTTTTT
CSVELSGGGELFF
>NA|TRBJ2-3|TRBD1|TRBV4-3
TGCGCCAGCAGCCAACGAACAGGGGTTGATACGCAGTATTTT
CASSQRTGVDTQYF
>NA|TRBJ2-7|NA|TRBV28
TGTGCCAGCAGCTCCACCGGGACGGATAACTACGAGCAGTACTTC
CASSSTGTDNYEQYF
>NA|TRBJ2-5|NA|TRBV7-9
TGTGCCAGCAGCTTAACCGGACAGCGACAAGAGACCCAGTACTTC
CASSLTGQRQETQYF
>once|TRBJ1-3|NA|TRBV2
TGTGCCAGCAGTGAAGGGGCCTCTGGAAACACCATATATTTT
CASSEGASGNTIYF
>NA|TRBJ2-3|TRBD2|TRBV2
TGTGCCAGCAGTGGACCACTAGCGGGGTTGATCACAGATACGCAGTATTTT
CASSGPLAGLITDTQYF
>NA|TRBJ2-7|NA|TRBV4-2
TGTGCCAGCAGCCCAACCTCCACCGAGCAGTACTTC
CASSPTSTEQYF
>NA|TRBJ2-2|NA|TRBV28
TGTGCCAGCATGAAGGGGACCACCGGGGAGCTGTTTTTT
CASMKGTTGELFF
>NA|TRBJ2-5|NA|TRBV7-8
TGTGCCAGCAGCGCCCAGGGACATATACAAGAGACCCAGTACTTC
CASSAQGHIQETQYF
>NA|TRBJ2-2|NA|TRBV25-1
TGTGCCAGCATGTTTGGGGCCTTCCCTCCGAACACCGGGGAGCTGTTTTTT
CASMFGAFPPNTGELFF
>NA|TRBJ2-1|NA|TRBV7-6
TGTGCCAGCAGCTTAGAGGCCAGCACTATGCCTCGGAATGAGCAGTTCTTC
CASSLEASTMPRNEQFF
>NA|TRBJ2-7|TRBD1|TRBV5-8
TGTGCCAGCAGCTTGGCGGACAGGGGCGAGCAGTACTTC
CASSLADRGEQYF
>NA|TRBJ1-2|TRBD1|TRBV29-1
TGCAGCGTTGAAGACCGTTCGCAGGGGGCCTCAATCTATGGCTACACCTTC
CSVEDRSQGASIYGYTF
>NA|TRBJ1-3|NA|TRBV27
TGTGCCAGCAGTTCCCCTGGAAACACCATATATTTT
CASSSPGNTIYF
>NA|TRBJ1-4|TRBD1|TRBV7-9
TGTGCCAGCAGCAAGCCAGGGGGCGGCAATGAAAAACTGTTTTTT
CASSKPGGGNEKLFF
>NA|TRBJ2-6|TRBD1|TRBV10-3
TGTGCCATCAGTGACCTTACCGACAGGGCTGGGGCCAACGTCCTGACTTTC
CAISDLTDRAGANVLTF